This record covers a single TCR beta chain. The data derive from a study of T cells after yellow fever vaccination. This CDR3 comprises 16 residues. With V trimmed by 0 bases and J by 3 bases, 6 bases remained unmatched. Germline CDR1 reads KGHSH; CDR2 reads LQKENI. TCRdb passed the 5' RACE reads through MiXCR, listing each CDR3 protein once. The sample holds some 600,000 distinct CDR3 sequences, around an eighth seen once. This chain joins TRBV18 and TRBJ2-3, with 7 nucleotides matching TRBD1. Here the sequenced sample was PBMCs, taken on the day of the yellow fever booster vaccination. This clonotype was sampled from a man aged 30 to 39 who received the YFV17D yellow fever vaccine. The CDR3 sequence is CASSPPVGTETDTQYF. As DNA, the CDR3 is TGTGCCAGCTCACCACCGGTGGGGACAGAGACAGATACGCAGTATTTT.